This record covers a single TCR beta chain. The data are from a study of T-cell reconstitution after alpha-beta-depleted transplantation in children. V was clipped by 4 bases and J by 3 bases, with 11 bases between them. This CDR3 is built from 14 residues. Preparation of the TCRbeta library was carried out with unique molecular identifiers. One entry per CDR3 protein results from TCRdb running MiXCR on the PCR reads. The data hold hundreds of thousands of distinct CDR3 sequences, with approximately 12% observed a single time. J is TRBJ2-3 and V is TRBV12-3 or TRBV12-4; D is uncertain. The sequenced sample was PBMCs, mostly from graft donor cells, obtained 360 days after TCRalphabeta/CD19-depleted stem cell transplant. This sequence originates from a male patient younger than 18 who had a stem cell transplant for acute myeloid leukemia, so the T cells may come from the graft donor. CDR3 sequence reads: CASSSTSWTDTQYF. The CDR3 bases are TGTGCCAGCAGTTCGACGAGTTGGACAGATACGCAGTATTTT.